This T cell receptor beta chain originates from a study of glioma-infiltrating T cells. Study results and caveats: Very few CDR3 sequences were shared between tissue and blood. Tissue-blood divergence was below expectation in non-neoplastic patients, above in gliomas.

About this clonotype itself: What it binds is not known. A much larger clone sits a single nucleotide away, making a read error possible.

Germline V gene lookup returns CDR1 SNHLY and CDR2 FYNNEI. The CDR3 has 12 residues. TCR alpha and beta CDR3 regions were amplified from RNA using iRepertoire nested multiplex PCR. For one-step reverse transcription and amplification, about 85-400 ng of tissue mRNA or PBMC total RNA was used. Each CDR3 protein gets one entry after TCRdb re-called the multiplex PCR reads with MiXCR. This table has roughly 100,000 distinct CDR3 sequences, around 31% appearing once. Material: glioma tissue, nonneoplastic brain tissue, or PBMCs (not recorded which). This sequence originates from a human donor with low-grade glioma or glioblastoma, undergoing nonglioma brain surgery, or in good health (not recorded which). The chain combines TRBV2 with TRBJ2-7; 8 nucleotides match TRBD1. The CDR3 here is CAGRGPSYEQYF. In nucleotides, the CDR3 is TGTGCCGGCAGGGGGCCATCCTACGAGCAGTACTTC.